Each of the 28 T cell receptor beta chains below was sequenced from the same sample in a study of shared clonotypes between healthy human individuals. Profiling relied on immunoSEQ multiplex PCR, and the TCRdb table lists in-frame clones only, not all of them. The table includes about 1 million clones, about three quarters detected once. The material sequenced was memory CD4+ T cells sorted from blood. Subset: CD45RA-negative fraction. The source of these receptors is a man between 18 and 29 years old in good health.

This rearrangement joins TRBV14 to TRBJ1-1, with 12 nucleotides matching TRBD1. The ends lost 4 bases at V and 5 bases at J; junction bases unmatched: 11. The CDR3 is made up of 17 amino acids. Germline CDR1 SGHDN, CDR2 FVKESK. This CDR3 is CASSPVPGQGARTEAFF. The CDR3 bases are TGTGCCAGCAGCCCCGTCCCGGGACAGGGGGCGAGGACTGAAGCTTTCTTT.

The J gene is TRBJ1-4, the V gene TRBV5-4; 7 bases fit TRBD1. V lost 3 bases and J lost 4; bases outside the gene matches: 6. Germline V gene lookup returns CDR1 SGHNT and CDR2 YYREEE (reference sequence). This CDR3 is built from 15 residues. The CDR3 protein is CASSSGQAGNEKLFF. The CDR3 DNA reads as TGTGCCAGCAGCTCAGGACAGGCGGGTAATGAAAAACTGTTTTTT.

The V gene is TRBV28, the J gene TRBJ2-3, with 12 bases lining up with TRBD2. The CDR3 extends over 18 amino acids. The germline CDR1 and CDR2 sequences are MDHEN and SYDVKM. J gave up 5 bases and V 5 bases, and 14 bases lay outside the gene matches. The CDR3 protein is CASSPSSGGAGWLDTQYF. The CDR3, as DNA: TGTGCCAGCAGTCCGTCTAGCGGGGGGGCCGGTTGGTTAGATACGCAGTATTTT. The entire variable domain, with the rest obtained from reference TRBV28 and TRBJ2-3, is as follows: DVKVTQSSRYLVKRTGEKVFLECVQDMDHENMFWYRQDPGLGLRLIYFSYDVKMKEKGDIPEGYSVSREKKERFSLILESASTNQTSMYLCASSPSSGGAGWLDTQYFGPGTRLTVL.

This clone appeared a single time. The chain links TRBV5-4 to TRBJ1-2; 9 nucleotides align to TRBD1. The CDR3 length is 16 residues. Germline CDR1 reads SGHNT; CDR2 reads YYREEE (reference sequence). The V gene end was trimmed by 1 base and the J gene end by 0 bases; junction bases not matched to a gene: 4. CDR3 nucleotide sequence: TGTGCCAGCAGCTTGTCGGGACAGGGAACTAACTATGGCTACACCTTC. Amino acid sequence: CASSLSGQGTNYGYTF.

The V gene is TRBV19, the J gene TRBJ2-2; D gene uncertain. CDR1 LNHDA and CDR2 SQIVND come from the germline V gene (reference sequence). This CDR3 spans 14 amino acids. Trimming left V 1 base short and J 4 bases short, with 7 bases between. CDR3: CASSIVQVTGELFF. The CDR3 bases are TGTGCCAGTAGTATAGTCCAGGTCACCGGGGAGCTGTTTTTT.

DNA of the CDR3: TGTGCCACCAGCAGAGCAGGACAGGGTAGAGGCGAGCAGTACTTC. Amino acid sequence: CATSRAGQGRGEQYF. The chain combines TRBV15 with TRBJ2-7, with 8 bases aligning to TRBD1. J was trimmed by 6 bases and V by 1 base; bases with no gene match: 8. The CDR3 runs 15 residues. Germline CDR1 is LNHNV and CDR2 is YYDKDF (reference sequence).

The rearrangement uses TRBV2 and TRBJ1-6; 9 positions match TRBD1. Germline V gene sequence: CDR1 SNHLY, CDR2 FYNNEI. CDR3 length: 14 residues. With 6 bases clipped from V and 9 bases from J, the junction kept 6 bases outside the gene matches. CDR3: CASRRDRVSSPLHF. CDR3 nucleotides: TGTGCCAGCAGGAGGGACAGGGTTAGTTCACCCCTCCACTTT.

V and J are TRBV7-2 and TRBJ2-5; 9 bases are shared with TRBD2. The CDR3 sequence is 14 residues long. From germline, CDR1 is SGHTA and CDR2 FQGNSA. V trimming: 4 bases; J trimming: 11 bases; junction bases outside the gene matches: 11. DNA for the CDR3: TGTGCCAGCAGCTCTACCGGGACTAGCTTGGGGCAGTACTTC. This sequence encodes CASSSTGTSLGQYF.

The chain carries TRBV7-2 and TRBJ2-7, with D tentatively TRBD1 or TRBD2 (5 bases each). Germline V lookup: CDR1 SGHTA, CDR2 FQGNSA. This CDR3 is 15 amino acids long. Trimming pared 2 bases from V and 3 bases from J, leaving 14 bases between. The CDR3 is CASSLKIGANYEQYF. In DNA, the CDR3 is TGTGCCAGCAGCTTAAAGATCGGGGCCAACTACGAGCAGTACTTC.

The chain uses TRBV7-9 and TRBJ2-3; possible D gene TRBD2, 6 bases. The V gene lost 11 bases and the J gene lost 0 bases, with 12 bases spanning the gap. Germline-derived CDR1 and CDR2 are SEHNR and FQNEAQ (reference sequence). This CDR3 contains 13 residues. The CDR3 DNA reads TGTGCCGCTAGTCGGGGGAGCACAGATACGCAGTATTTT. This sequence encodes CAASRGSTDTQYF. Together with reference TRBV7-9 and TRBJ2-3, the CDR3 gives the full variable domain: DTGVSQNPRHKITKRGQNVTFRCDPISEHNRLYWYRQTLGQGPEFLTYFQNEAQLEKSRLLSDRFSAERPKGSFSTLEIQRTEQGDSAMYLCAASRGSTDTQYFGPGTRLTVL.

This clone was recorded a few times. V and J are TRBV30 and TRBJ2-3; TRBD2 matches at 13 bases. Germline V gene lookup returns CDR1 GTSNPN and CDR2 SVGIG (reference sequence). The CDR3 runs 16 residues. Trimming at V came to 4 bases and at J to 5 bases, leaving 9 bases not matched to a gene. CDR3 coding DNA: TGTGCCTGGAAACTGGTGGGGACTAGCGGGGTAGATACGCAGTATTTT. This encodes CAWKLVGTSGVDTQYF.

The genes are TRBV7-2 and TRBJ2-5, with D unclear. The CDR3 consists of 11 residues. Looked up from germline, CDR1 is SGHTA and CDR2 is FQGNSA. V lost 5 bases to trimming and J lost 4 bases, with 5 bases between them. CDR3 nucleotide sequence: TGTGCCAGCAGCACCCGAGAGACCCAGTACTTC. It is translated as CASSTRETQYF.

V and J are TRBV27 and TRBJ2-2, with D hard to call. Germline CDR1 MNHEY, CDR2 SMNVEV (reference sequence). V was cut by 2 bases and J by 6 bases, with 13 bases left in between. CDR3 size: 15 residues. CDR3 region: CASSLATWASGELFF. CDR3 coding DNA: TGTGCCAGCAGTTTAGCCACCTGGGCTTCCGGGGAGCTGTTTTTT.

This clone was counted a single time. The gene calls are TRBV2 and TRBJ2-2; 9 positions match TRBD1. The CDR3 is 14 amino acids. Per germline, CDR1 SNHLY and CDR2 FYNNEI. V shed 7 bases, J shed 5 bases, and the junction held 5 bases outside the gene matches. In nucleotides, the CDR3 is TGTGCCAGCAACCGGGACAGGGCGACCGGGGAGCTGTTTTTT. Its protein product is CASNRDRATGELFF.

This clone has a single count. The V gene is TRBV7-8, the J gene TRBJ2-5, with 7 nucleotides matching TRBD2. CDR1 SGHVS and CDR2 FQNEAQ come from the germline V gene. The ends lost 0 bases at V and 5 bases at J; junction bases unmatched: 3. The CDR3 is 14 residues long. CDR3 amino acids: CASSLAGRVETQYF. The DNA of the CDR3 is TGTGCCAGCAGCTTAGCTGGGAGGGTGGAGACCCAGTACTTC.

The V gene is TRBV6-5, the J gene TRBJ2-7; maybe TRBD1 (6 bases). The V gene lost 5 bases and the J gene lost 6 bases, with 20 bases spanning the gap. There are 15 residues in the CDR3. The germline V gene encodes CDR1 MNHEY and CDR2 SVGAGI. Here the CDR3 reads CASSRRQDPPTEQYF. DNA of the CDR3: TGTGCCAGCAGTCGGAGACAGGACCCTCCAACCGAGCAGTACTTC.

This chain connects TRBV19 to TRBJ1-3; possibly TRBD1 for D (5 bases). V lost 7 bases and J 0 bases, leaving 13 bases between the germline ends. From germline, CDR1 is LNHDA and CDR2 SQIVND (reference sequence). This CDR3 is 15 amino acids long. The CDR3 nucleotides read TGTGCCAGTAACTCCCGGGACGGCTCTGGAAACACCATATATTTT. Protein: CASNSRDGSGNTIYF.

This clone appeared a single time. The chain carries TRBV7-2 and TRBJ2-1, with 9 bases lining up with TRBD2. CDR3 length: 16 amino acids. J was trimmed by 0 bases and V by 4 bases; bases with no gene match: 4. From germline, CDR1 is SGHTA and CDR2 FQGNSA. The CDR3: CASSSLAGSSYNEQFF. The CDR3 DNA follows: TGTGCCAGCAGCTCGCTAGCGGGGAGCTCCTACAATGAGCAGTTCTTC. Drawing the rest from reference TRBV7-2 and TRBJ2-1, the complete variable domain is GAGVSQSPSNKVTEKGKDVELRCDPISGHTALYWYRQSLGQGLEFLIYFQGNSAPDKSGLPSDRFSAERTGGSVSTLTIQRTQQEDSAVYLCASSSLAGSSYNEQFFGPGTRLTVL.

The rearrangement uses TRBV10-2 and TRBJ2-6; D is unclear. This CDR3 comprises 16 residues. The V end lost 4 bases, the J end lost 4 bases, and 14 bases lay between the germline ends. Germline values: CDR1 WSHSY, CDR2 SAAADI. The CDR3 bases are TGCGCCAGCAGTGGCCCCGGAACCACGGGGGCCAACGTCCTGACTTTC. Translation gives CASSGPGTTGANVLTF.

This clone appeared a single time. This chain uses TRBV5-4 with TRBJ2-3; 9 positions match TRBD2. Losses at the gene ends were 2 bases for V and 6 bases for J; bases not matched to a gene: 4. The germline V gene has CDR1 SGHNT and CDR2 YYREEE (reference sequence). This CDR3 region has 14 residues. Written as DNA, the CDR3 is TGTGCCAGCAGCTTCGCGGGGGGGGCGGATACGCAGTATTTT. Its translation is CASSFAGGADTQYF.

The gene calls are TRBV7-9 and TRBJ1-4; 10 bases line up with TRBD1. The V and J ends lost 5 bases and 2 bases, in that order; junction bases with no gene match: 14. Germline V gene data show CDR1 as SEHNR and CDR2 as FQNEAQ (reference sequence). CDR3 size: 19 residues. Written as DNA, the CDR3 is TGTGCCAGCAGCCTTGGGCTTCGACAGGGGGCATCGACTAATGAAAAACTGTTTTTT. This sequence encodes CASSLGLRQGASTNEKLFF.

CDR3 in amino acids: CASSLQGMNTEAFF. The CDR3 DNA follows: TGTGCCAGCAGCCTACAGGGGATGAACACTGAAGCTTTCTTT. The chain is built from TRBV7-2 and TRBJ1-1, with 7 positions matching TRBD1. This CDR3 is 14 amino acids long. Germline loops: CDR1 SGHTA, CDR2 FQGNSA. V lost 5 bases, J lost 0 bases, and 3 bases stayed unmatched.

The chain recombines TRBV10-3 with TRBJ1-1; D is possibly TRBD1 (5 bases). Germline CDR1 ENHRY, CDR2 SYGVKD. The CDR3 totals 14 residues. V lost 4 bases and J lost 4, with 13 bases in between. CDR3 nucleotides: TGTGCCATCAGTGTAGGAAGGGGAATCACTGAAGCTTTCTTT. Translated, it gives CAISVGRGITEAFF.

Worth noting for this clone: In the same sample, other DNA sequences code for this CDR3. The chain uses TRBV5-1 and TRBJ2-3, with D possibly matching TRBD2 (5 bases). Germline CDR1 and CDR2: SGHRS and YFSETQ. This CDR3 has 12 residues. Deletions cut 4 bases from V and 6 bases from J, with 9 bases between. The CDR3 coding sequence is TGCGCCAGCAGCCCGGGGTCGGATACGCAGTATTTT. Its protein product is CASSPGSDTQYF.

V usage is TRBV9 and J usage is TRBJ1-6, with D hard to call. Germline-derived CDR1 and CDR2 are SGDLS and YYNGEE. Trimming stripped 0 bases from V and 4 bases from J, with 8 bases between. This CDR3 is 15 amino acids long. CDR3 nucleotide sequence: TGTGCCAGCAGCGTAGAAGGGAAATATAATTCACCCCTCCACTTT. Its translation is CASSVEGKYNSPLHF.

This clone was detected once. V usage is TRBV5-6 and J usage is TRBJ1-1; D is unclear. Per the germline V gene, CDR1 is SGHDT and CDR2 is YYEEEE. Trimming removed 0 bases from V and 0 bases from J, with 9 bases in between. The CDR3 is 15 amino acids. CDR3 bases: TGTGCCAGCAGCTTGGTGGGGTCAATGAACACTGAAGCTTTCTTT. Protein sequence: CASSLVGSMNTEAFF.

This clone was seen once. The chain carries TRBV27 and TRBJ1-1; D perhaps matches TRBD1 (6 bases). Trimming cost V 6 bases and J 3 bases, with 17 bases left between them. Germline loops: CDR1 MNHEY, CDR2 SMNVEV (reference sequence). The CDR3 runs 15 residues. CDR3 in DNA: TGTGCCAGCAGGGATCCAGGGGCATGGGACACTGAAGCTTTCTTT. Residues: CASRDPGAWDTEAFF.

This clone was seen more than once but under ten times. The J gene is TRBJ2-2, the V gene TRBV28; D could derive from TRBD1 or TRBD2 (7 bases each). The length of the CDR3 is 14 residues. Trimming removed 8 bases from V and 6 bases from J, with 16 bases in between. Germline V CDR1 and CDR2: MDHEN, SYDVKM. Here the CDR3 DNA reads TGTGCCAGCCAAACGACAGGGAGGGCCGGGGAGCTGTTTTTT. The encoded protein is CASQTTGRAGELFF.